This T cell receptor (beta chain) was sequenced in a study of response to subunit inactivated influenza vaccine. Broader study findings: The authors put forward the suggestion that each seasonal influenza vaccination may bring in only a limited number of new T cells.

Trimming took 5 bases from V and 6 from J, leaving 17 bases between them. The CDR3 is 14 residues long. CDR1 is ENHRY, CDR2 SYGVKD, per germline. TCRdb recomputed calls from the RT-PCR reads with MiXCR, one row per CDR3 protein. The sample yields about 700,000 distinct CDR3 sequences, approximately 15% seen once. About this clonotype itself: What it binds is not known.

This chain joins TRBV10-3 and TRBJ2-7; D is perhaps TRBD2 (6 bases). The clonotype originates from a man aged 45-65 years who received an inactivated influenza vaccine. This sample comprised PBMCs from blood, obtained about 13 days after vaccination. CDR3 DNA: TGTGCCATCAGTTCCCTGGGGACTGACATCGAGCAGTACTTC. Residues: CAISSLGTDIEQYF.